The clone carrying this T cell receptor (beta chain) was seen many times. Its target is unknown. It was RNA transcripts that yielded the amplified TCR beta CDR3 regions. The study used the HTBI primer set for a first-round RT-PCR of the TCR CDR3. TCRdb reprocessed the multiplex PCR reads with MiXCR, giving one entry per CDR3 protein. The sample has hundreds of thousands of distinct CDR3 sequences; 35% to 45% are singletons. Hyperthyroidism of Graves' type that showed no ophthalmopathy progression within 18 months was stable. In making diagnoses, clinical symptoms, serum thyroxine and TRAb, thyroid ultrasound and orbital computed tomography were all used. This CDR3 has 12 residues. V shed 9 bases and J 3 bases; nucleotides not matched to a gene: 3. CDR1 and CDR2 from the germline V gene are LNHDA and SQIVND (reference sequence). This sample was included in a study of T cells in Graves' hyperthyroidism and ophthalmopathy. Overall study context: Peripheral blood was obtained at initial diagnosis, preceding any treatment. Findings of the study overall: Ophthalmopathy, as predicted by the model, came a median around 7 months after the prediction.

This clonotype was obtained from a man aged 18 to 30 with Graves' hyperthyroidism. The sequencing input was blood. The V and J genes are TRBV19 and TRBJ1-1; 8 bases agree with TRBD1. DNA of the CDR3: TGTGCCAGAACACAGGGGGACACTGAAGCTTTCTTT. Translated, it gives CARTQGDTEAFF.